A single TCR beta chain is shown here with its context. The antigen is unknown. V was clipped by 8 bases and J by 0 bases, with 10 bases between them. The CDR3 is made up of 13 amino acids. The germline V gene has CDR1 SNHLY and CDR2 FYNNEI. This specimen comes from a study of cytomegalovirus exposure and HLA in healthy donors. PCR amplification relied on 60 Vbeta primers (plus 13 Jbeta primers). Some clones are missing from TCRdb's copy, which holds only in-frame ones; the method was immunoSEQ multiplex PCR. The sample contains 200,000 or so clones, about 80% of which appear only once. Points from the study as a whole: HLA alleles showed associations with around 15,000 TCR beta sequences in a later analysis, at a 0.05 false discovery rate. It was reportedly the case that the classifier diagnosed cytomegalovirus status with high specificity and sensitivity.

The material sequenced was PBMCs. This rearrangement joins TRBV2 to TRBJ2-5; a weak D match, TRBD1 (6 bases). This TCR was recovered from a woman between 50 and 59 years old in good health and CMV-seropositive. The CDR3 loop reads CASVRGNQETQYF. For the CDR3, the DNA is TGTGCCAGCGTCAGGGGAAACCAAGAGACCCAGTACTTC.